This TCR beta chain was sequenced in a study of CD4 T cells in relation to SARS-CoV-2 and coronaviruses. Study at large: After nine to eleven days of antigen culture, PBMC TCR beta CDR3s were sequenced. Shared crossreactive spike epitopes were mapped to their HLA restriction. Notes on the study in general: Crossreactivity was assessed only for spike protein, not other viral proteins.

For around ten days, around 10^5 sorted CD4+ cells grew with T cell-depleted PBMCs and CEF. Measured with immunoSEQ multiplex PCR; TCRdb has only the in-frame clones, and not every one. The repertoire consists of about 40,000 clones, with 70% to 85% occurring once and the leading ten covering just over 20%. V lost 0 bases and J lost 6, with 9 bases in between. Germline-derived CDR1 and CDR2 are GTSNPN and SVGIG (reference sequence). CDR3 size: 14 residues. Comments on this clone: Its antigen is undetermined.

The sequence derives from an adult with COVID-19. Sequenced: memory CD4+ T cells from PBMCs, cultured in vitro. The chain uses TRBV30 and TRBJ1-6, with D possibly matching TRBD1 (5 bases). The CDR3 DNA is TGTGCCTGGAGTGTTCGACAGATTAATTCACCCCTCCACTTT. Translation gives CAWSVRQINSPLHF.